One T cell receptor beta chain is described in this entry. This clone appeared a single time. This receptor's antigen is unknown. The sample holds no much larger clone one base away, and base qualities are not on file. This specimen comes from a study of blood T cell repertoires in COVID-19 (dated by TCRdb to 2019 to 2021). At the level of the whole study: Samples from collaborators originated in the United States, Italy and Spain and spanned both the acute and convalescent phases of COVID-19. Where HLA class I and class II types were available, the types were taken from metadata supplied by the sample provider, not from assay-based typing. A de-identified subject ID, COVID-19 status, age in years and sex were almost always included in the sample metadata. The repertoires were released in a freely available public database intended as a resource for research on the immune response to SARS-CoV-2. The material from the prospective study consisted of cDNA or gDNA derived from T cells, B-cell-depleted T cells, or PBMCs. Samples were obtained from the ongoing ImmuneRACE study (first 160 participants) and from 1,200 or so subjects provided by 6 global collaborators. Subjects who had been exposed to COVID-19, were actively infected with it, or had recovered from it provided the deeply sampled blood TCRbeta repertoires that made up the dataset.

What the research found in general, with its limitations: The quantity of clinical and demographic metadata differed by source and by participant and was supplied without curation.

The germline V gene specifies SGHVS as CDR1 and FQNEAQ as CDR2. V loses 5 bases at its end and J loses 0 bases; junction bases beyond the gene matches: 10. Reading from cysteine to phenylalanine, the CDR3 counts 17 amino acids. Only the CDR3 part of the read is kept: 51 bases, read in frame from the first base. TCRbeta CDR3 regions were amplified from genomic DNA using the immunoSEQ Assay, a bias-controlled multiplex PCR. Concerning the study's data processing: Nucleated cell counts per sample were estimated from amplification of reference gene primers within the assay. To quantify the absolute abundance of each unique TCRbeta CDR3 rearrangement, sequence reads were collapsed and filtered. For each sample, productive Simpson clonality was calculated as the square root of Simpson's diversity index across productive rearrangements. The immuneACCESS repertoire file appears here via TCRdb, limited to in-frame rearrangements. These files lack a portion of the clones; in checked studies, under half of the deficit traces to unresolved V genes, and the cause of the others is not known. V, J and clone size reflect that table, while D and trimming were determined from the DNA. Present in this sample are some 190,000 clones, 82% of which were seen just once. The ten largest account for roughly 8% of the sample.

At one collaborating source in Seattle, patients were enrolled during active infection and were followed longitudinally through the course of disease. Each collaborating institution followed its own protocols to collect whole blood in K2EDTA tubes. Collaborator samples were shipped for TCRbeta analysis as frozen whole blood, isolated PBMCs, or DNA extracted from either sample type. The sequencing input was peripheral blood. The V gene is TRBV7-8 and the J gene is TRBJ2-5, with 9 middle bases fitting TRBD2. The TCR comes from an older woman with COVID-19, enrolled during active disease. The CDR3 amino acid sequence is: CASSQGLAGKHQETQYF. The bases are TGTGCCAGCAGCCAGGGACTAGCAGGAAAACACCAAGAGACCCAGTACTTC. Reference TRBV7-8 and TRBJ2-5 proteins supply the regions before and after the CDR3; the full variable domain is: GAGVSQSPRYKVAKRGQDVALRCDPISGHVSLFWYQQALGQGPEFLTYFQNEAQLDKSGLPSDRFFAERPEGSVSTLKIQRTQQEDSAVYLCASSQGLAGKHQETQYFGPGTRLLVL.